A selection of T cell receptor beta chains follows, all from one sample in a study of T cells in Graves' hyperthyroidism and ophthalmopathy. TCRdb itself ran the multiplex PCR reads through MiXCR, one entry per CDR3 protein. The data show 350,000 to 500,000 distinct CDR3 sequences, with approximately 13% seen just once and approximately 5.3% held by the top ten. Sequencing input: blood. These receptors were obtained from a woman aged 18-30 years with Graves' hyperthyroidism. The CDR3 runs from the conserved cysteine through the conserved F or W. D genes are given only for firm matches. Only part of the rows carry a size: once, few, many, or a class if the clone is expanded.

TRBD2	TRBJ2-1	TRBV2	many	CASSENGVVAGNEQFF	TGTGCCAGCAGTGAAAACGGGGTTGTAGCGGGAAATGAGCAGTTCTTC
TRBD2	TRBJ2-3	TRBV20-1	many	CSARGGLAGPSTDTQYF	TGCAGTGCTAGAGGGGGACTAGCGGGCCCAAGCACAGATACGCAGTATTTT
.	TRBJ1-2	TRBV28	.	CAAANSNYGYTF	TGTGCCGCTGCGAACTCTAACTATGGCTACACCTTC
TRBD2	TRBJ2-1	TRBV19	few	CASSLAGGLEQFF	TGTGCCAGTAGTCTAGCGGGAGGGCTTGAGCAGTTCTTC
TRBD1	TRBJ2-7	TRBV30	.	CAWIQGTGDNEQYF	TGTGCCTGGATACAGGGGACAGGGGACAACGAGCAGTACTTC
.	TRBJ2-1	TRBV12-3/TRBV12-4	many	CASSFGGVSYNEQFF	TGTGCCAGCAGTTTCGGCGGGGTTTCCTACAATGAGCAGTTCTTC
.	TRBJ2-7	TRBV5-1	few	CASSSATPPYEQYF	TGCGCCAGCAGCTCGGCGACCCCTCCCTACGAGCAGTACTTC
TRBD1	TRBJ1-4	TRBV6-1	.	CASSPKQGTSEKLFF	TGTGCCAGCAGTCCTAAACAGGGGACTTCTGAAAAACTGTTTTTT
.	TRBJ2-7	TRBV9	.	CASSVGSGEAYEQYF	TGTGCCAGCAGCGTAGGGTCAGGGGAAGCCTACGAGCAGTACTTC
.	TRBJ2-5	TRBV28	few	CASSFWQGGETQYF	TGTGCCAGCAGTTTTTGGCAGGGAGGAGAGACCCAGTACTTC
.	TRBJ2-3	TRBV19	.	CASGQQRDGPDTQYF	TGTGCCAGTGGGCAGCAACGGGATGGTCCAGATACGCAGTATTTT
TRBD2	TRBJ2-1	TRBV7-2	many	CASSTPSGSYNEQFF	TGTGCCAGCAGCACCCCTAGCGGCTCCTACAATGAGCAGTTCTTC
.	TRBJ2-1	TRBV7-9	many	CASSIGSYNEQFF	TGTGCCAGCAGCATAGGCTCCTACAATGAGCAGTTCTTC
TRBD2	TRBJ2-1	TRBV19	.	CASTQSGRALDEQFF	TGTGCCAGTACTCAGAGCGGGAGGGCCTTGGATGAGCAGTTCTTC
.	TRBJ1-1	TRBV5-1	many	CATRDGGNTEAFF	TGCGCCACCAGAGACGGAGGGAACACTGAAGCTTTCTTT
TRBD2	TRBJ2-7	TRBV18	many	CASSLRDYVYEQYF	TGTGCCAGCTCACTTCGGGACTATGTCTACGAGCAGTACTTC
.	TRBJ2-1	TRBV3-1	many	CASSVRTAYNEQFF	TGTGCCAGCAGCGTTCGGACAGCCTACAATGAGCAGTTCTTC
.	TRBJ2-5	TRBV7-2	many	CASSIYRGLQETQYF	TGTGCCAGCAGCATTTACCGGGGGTTACAAGAGACCCAGTACTTC
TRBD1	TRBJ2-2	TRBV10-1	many	CASRGTDTGELFF	TGCGCCAGCAGGGGGACAGACACCGGGGAGCTGTTTTTT
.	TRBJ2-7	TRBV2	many	CASSDGGHEQYF	TGTGCCAGCAGTGATGGGGGACACGAGCAGTACTTC
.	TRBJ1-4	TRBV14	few	CASSPITGREKLFF	TGTGCCAGCAGCCCGATTACAGGTCGGGAAAAACTGTTTTTT
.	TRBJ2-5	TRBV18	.	CASSRTQQETQYF	TGTGCCAGCTCACGGACACAACAAGAGACCCAGTACTTC
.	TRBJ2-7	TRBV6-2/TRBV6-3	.	CASSYRDTDYEQYF	TGTGCCAGCAGCTACCGGGACACAGACTACGAGCAGTACTTC
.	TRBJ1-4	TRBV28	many	CASSLSGEKLFF	TGTGCCAGCAGTTTATCAGGGGAAAAACTGTTTTTT
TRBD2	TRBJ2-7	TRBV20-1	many	CSADLSGRSYEQYF	TGCAGTGCTGACCTTAGCGGGAGGTCCTACGAGCAGTACTTC
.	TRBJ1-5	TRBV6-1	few	CASSQRRGGNQPQHF	TGTGCCAGCAGTCAAAGGAGGGGCGGGAATCAGCCCCAGCATTTT
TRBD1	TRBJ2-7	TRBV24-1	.	CATSDTGQGKEQYF	TGTGCCACCAGTGATACGGGACAGGGTAAGGAGCAGTACTTC
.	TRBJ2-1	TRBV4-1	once	CASSQDSVRRFF	TGCGCCAGCAGCCAAGATTCGGTTCGGAGGTTCTTC
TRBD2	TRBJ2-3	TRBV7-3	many	CASSTTSGSDTQYF	TGTGCCAGCAGCACGACTAGCGGGAGTGATACGCAGTATTTT
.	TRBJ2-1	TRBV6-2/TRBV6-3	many	CASSYSKGHNEQFF	TGTGCCAGCAGTTACTCAAAGGGGCACAATGAGCAGTTCTTC
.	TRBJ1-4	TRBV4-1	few	CASSQVLTATNEKLFF	TGCGCCAGCAGCCAAGTCTTGACGGCAACTAATGAAAAACTGTTTTTT
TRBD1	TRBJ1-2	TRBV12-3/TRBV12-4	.	CASSLSSAGTALGGLGYTF	TGTGCCAGCAGTTTAAGTTCTGCGGGGACAGCTCTCGGGGGATTGGGCTACACCTTC
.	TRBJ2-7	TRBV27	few	CASSWAGNTYEQYF	TGTGCCAGCAGTTGGGCAGGTAACACCTACGAGCAGTACTTC